Below, 32 T cell receptor beta chains from the same sample are listed, as sequenced in a study of cytomegalovirus exposure and HLA in healthy donors. Primers included in the PCR were 60 Vbeta and 13 Jbeta primers. Measured with immunoSEQ multiplex PCR; TCRdb has only the in-frame clones, and not every one. Among about 120,000 clones listed, over 70% were seen once. Material for sequencing was PBMCs. These receptors were obtained from a man between 18 and 29 years old in good health and CMV-seropositive.

This sequence joins TRBV19 and TRBJ1-2; 7 bases fit TRBD1. Looked up from germline, CDR1 is LNHDA and CDR2 is SQIVND (reference sequence). The CDR3 has 13 amino acids. J was trimmed by 4 bases and V by 7 bases; bases with no gene match: 6. DNA for the CDR3: TGTGCCAGTATTGAGGGGGCCGGCTATGGCTACACCTTC. It encodes CASIEGAGYGYTF.

CDR3 sequence reads: CASSYSRADTQYF. The DNA for the CDR3 is TGTGCCAGCAGTTACTCGAGAGCAGATACGCAGTATTTT. The rearrangement uses TRBV6-5 and TRBJ2-3; D unresolved. With 0 bases removed from V and 4 bases from J, the gap between germline ends came to 5 bases. The germline V gene encodes CDR1 MNHEY and CDR2 SVGAGI. The CDR3 has 13 amino acids.

The chain couples TRBV29-1 to TRBJ1-3; 7 nucleotides match TRBD1. This CDR3 region has 11 residues. CDR1 is SQVTM and CDR2 is ANQGSEA in the germline V gene. Trimming cost V 6 bases and J 4 bases; bases outside gene matches: 0. CDR3 sequence: CSVGGGNTIYF. CDR3 sequence (DNA): TGCAGCGTAGGGGGCGGAAACACCATATATTTT.

The V call is TRBV4-2, the J call TRBJ2-5; tentative D call: TRBD2 (6 bases). The CDR3 is 16 amino acids. Germline CDR1 and CDR2: LGHNA and YNFKEQ. The V end lost 0 bases, the J end lost 0 bases, and 11 bases lay between the germline ends. Here the CDR3 reads CASSQERRGNQETQYF. CDR3 nucleotides: TGTGCCAGCAGCCAAGAGCGACGGGGGAACCAAGAGACCCAGTACTTC.

The J gene is TRBJ2-1, the V gene TRBV5-1; tentative D call: TRBD2 (5 bases). Trimming removed 0 bases at V and 9 bases at J, with 13 bases between. The CDR3 length is 14 residues. Germline CDR1 and CDR2: SGHRS and YFSETQ. For the CDR3, the DNA is TGCGCCAGCAGCTTGGGGGCGGAGGCGTTTGAGCAGTTCTTC. It yields the protein CASSLGAEAFEQFF. Drawing the rest from reference TRBV5-1 and TRBJ2-1, the complete variable domain is KAGVTQTPRYLIKTRGQQVTLSCSPISGHRSVSWYQQTPGQGLQFLFEYFSETQRNKGNFPGRFSGRQFSNSRSEMNVSTLELGDSALYLCASSLGAEAFEQFFGPGTRLTVL.

V is TRBV2 and J is TRBJ1-1; D gene uncertain. The CDR3 is made up of 15 amino acids. With 4 bases removed from V and 0 bases from J, the gap between germline ends came to 12 bases. Germline-derived CDR1 and CDR2 are SNHLY and FYNNEI. This CDR3 is CASSATDGLNTEAFF. DNA of the CDR3: TGTGCCAGCAGTGCCACCGATGGCCTGAACACTGAAGCTTTCTTT.

The J gene is TRBJ2-1, the V gene TRBV7-2; no firm D call. Trimming took off 1 base at V and 3 bases at J, with 10 bases between the two ends. The CDR3 is made up of 15 amino acids. Per germline, CDR1 SGHTA and CDR2 FQGNSA. The CDR3, as DNA: TGTGCCAGCAGCTTAGACCCGGAGATCTACAATGAGCAGTTCTTC. This gives the protein CASSLDPEIYNEQFF.

This clone was seen only a few times. The V and J genes are TRBV25-1 and TRBJ2-5; 8 bases line up with TRBD1. With 3 bases clipped from V and 4 bases from J, the junction kept 4 bases outside the gene matches. The germline gives CDR1 MGHDK, CDR2 SYGVNS. CDR3 length: 14 residues. The CDR3 region is CASSESRGPETQYF. Here the CDR3 DNA reads TGTGCCAGCAGTGAGAGCAGGGGGCCAGAGACCCAGTACTTC.

The V call is TRBV6-1, the J call TRBJ2-5; perhaps TRBD1 as D (6 bases). Looked up from germline, CDR1 is MNHNS and CDR2 is SASEGT. The CDR3 extends over 14 amino acids. Trimming took 4 bases from V and 5 from J, leaving 14 bases between them. The CDR3 nucleotides read TGTGCCAGCAGTGTCTCGGGACATGCGGAGACCCAGTACTTC. It is translated as CASSVSGHAETQYF.

The chain is built from TRBV4-3 and TRBJ2-3; 7 positions agree with TRBD2. Germline lookup yields CDR1 LGHNA and CDR2 YSLEER. The CDR3 spans 16 residues. J gave up 4 bases and V 0 bases, and 7 bases lay outside the gene matches. This CDR3 reads CASSQESYRGADTQYF. The CDR3, as DNA: TGCGCCAGCAGCCAAGAGTCCTACCGGGGGGCAGATACGCAGTATTTT.

The chain uses TRBV2 and TRBJ2-1; D remains unclear. V gave up 8 bases and J gave up 9 bases, with 11 bases separating them. The CDR3 sequence is 11 residues long. The germline CDR1 and CDR2 sequences are SNHLY and FYNNEI. In DNA form, the CDR3 reads TGTGCCAGCGAGCTTAGCAGTGAGCAGTTCTTC. Translation gives CASELSSEQFF.

V gene TRBV6-5 combines with J gene TRBJ2-1; 9 bases map to TRBD2. The CDR3 consists of 16 residues. Germline V gives CDR1 MNHEY, CDR2 SVGAGI. Trimming at V came to 0 bases and at J to 7 bases, leaving 7 bases not matched to a gene. CDR3 amino acids: CASSYSLAGIANEQFF. The CDR3 DNA reads TGTGCCAGCAGTTACTCTCTAGCGGGAATTGCGAATGAGCAGTTCTTC.

This clone was recorded only once. The chain couples TRBV7-9 to TRBJ1-3, with 7 bases identical to TRBD1. Germline-derived CDR1 and CDR2 are SEHNR and FQNEAQ (reference sequence). The CDR3 covers 14 residues. The V gene end was trimmed by 0 bases and the J gene end by 4 bases; junction bases not matched to a gene: 0. The CDR3 region is CASSLADRGNTIYF. CDR3 sequence (DNA): TGTGCCAGCAGCTTAGCGGACAGGGGAAACACCATATATTTT.

This clone has only one observation. The CDR3 loop is CASSLAGREGDTQYF. The CDR3 nucleotides read TGTGCCAGCAGCTTAGCAGGGCGGGAGGGAGATACGCAGTATTTT. V is TRBV7-2 and J is TRBJ2-3; 9 bases line up with TRBD2. With 0 bases clipped from V and 5 bases from J, the junction kept 3 bases outside the gene matches. The CDR3 is 15 residues long. Germline V gene lookup returns CDR1 SGHTA and CDR2 FQGNSA.

This chain joins TRBV7-8 and TRBJ2-1; D remains ambiguous. V was pared by 3 bases and J by 6 bases, with 12 bases between. The CDR3 covers 14 residues. CDR1 is SGHVS, CDR2 FQNEAQ, per germline. In DNA form, the CDR3 reads TGTGCCAGCAGCTTTCCCGTTCTGTTCAATGAGCAGTTCTTC. Residues: CASSFPVLFNEQFF.

V usage is TRBV13 and J usage is TRBJ1-2, with 8 bases fitting TRBD1. This CDR3 is built from 15 residues. The V and J ends lost 5 bases and 3 bases, in that order; junction bases with no gene match: 8. Germline-derived CDR1 and CDR2 are PRHDT and FYEKMQ (reference sequence). The CDR3 spells CASSPVTGGDYGYTF. CDR3 sequence (DNA): TGTGCCAGCAGCCCAGTTACAGGGGGGGACTATGGCTACACCTTC. Drawing the rest from reference TRBV13 and TRBJ1-2, the complete variable domain is AAGVIQSPRHLIKEKRETATLKCYPIPRHDTVYWYQQGPGQDPQFLISFYEKMQSDKGSIPDRFSAQQFSDYHSELNMSSLELGDSALYFCASSPVTGGDYGYTFGSGTRLTVV.

The chain has TRBV5-1 and TRBJ2-7; 8 positions agree with TRBD1. Germline values: CDR1 SGHRS, CDR2 YFSETQ. The J segment lost 0 bases and the V segment lost 4 bases, leaving 6 bases of the junction unmatched. This CDR3 spans 15 amino acids. For the CDR3, the DNA is TGCGCCAGCAGCCCCGGACAGGGTGTCTCCTACGAGCAGTACTTC. Its translation is CASSPGQGVSYEQYF.

The chain carries TRBV9 and TRBJ1-2; 9 positions match TRBD1. Germline V gives CDR1 SGDLS, CDR2 YYNGEE. The V segment lost 6 bases and the J segment 8 bases; nucleotides outside the gene matches: 8. This CDR3 is built from 13 residues. DNA for the CDR3: TGTGCCAGCAACGTGGACAGGGGACAGGGCTACACCTTC. Translated: CASNVDRGQGYTF.

The chain carries TRBV7-9 and TRBJ2-1; 8 bases map to TRBD1. This CDR3 spans 16 amino acids. The V gene's germline CDR1 is SEHNR and CDR2 FQNEAQ (reference sequence). The trim removed 3 bases at V and 6 bases at J, leaving 10 bases unmatched. CDR3 nucleotides: TGTGCCAGCAGCTTTGGGCCCAGGGGGCAGAGCAATGAGCAGTTCTTC. As protein: CASSFGPRGQSNEQFF. The full variable domain, with the rest looked up from reference TRBV7-9 and TRBJ2-1, is DTGVSQNPRHKITKRGQNVTFRCDPISEHNRLYWYRQTLGQGPEFLTYFQNEAQLEKSRLLSDRFSAERPKGSFSTLEIQRTEQGDSAMYLCASSFGPRGQSNEQFFGPGTRLTVL.

The chain joins TRBV18 to TRBJ2-1, with 10 positions matching TRBD2. The length of the CDR3 is 18 residues. Germline loops: CDR1 KGHSH, CDR2 LQKENI. V lost 5 bases to trimming and J lost 0 bases; unmatched junction nucleotides: 10. The CDR3 DNA is TGTGCCAGCTCAATACGGACTAGCGGAGGGAGCTCCTACAATGAGCAGTTCTTC. The encoded protein is CASSIRTSGGSSYNEQFF.

The rearrangement joins TRBV7-9 to TRBJ2-4; TRBD2 agrees at 10 bases. The CDR3 is 19 residues long. The junction had 17 bases not matched to a gene; V was cut back by 2 bases and J by 7 bases. Germline V gene data show CDR1 as SEHNR and CDR2 as FQNEAQ (reference sequence). CDR3: CASSLQGGLAGDGRNIQYF. In nucleotides, the CDR3 is TGTGCCAGCAGCTTACAGGGGGGTCTAGCGGGGGACGGACGGAACATTCAGTACTTC. The full variable domain, completed using reference TRBV7-9 and TRBJ2-4, is DTGVSQNPRHKITKRGQNVTFRCDPISEHNRLYWYRQTLGQGPEFLTYFQNEAQLEKSRLLSDRFSAERPKGSFSTLEIQRTEQGDSAMYLCASSLQGGLAGDGRNIQYFGAGTRLSVL.

The chain couples TRBV9 to TRBJ2-7, with 7 positions matching TRBD1. J was trimmed by 1 base and V by 0 bases; bases with no gene match: 10. The CDR3 loop spans 17 amino acids. From germline, CDR1 is SGDLS and CDR2 YYNGEE. The CDR3 region is CASSVGVGAGGSYEQYF. Here the CDR3 DNA reads TGTGCCAGCAGCGTAGGGGTGGGGGCAGGGGGATCCTACGAGCAGTACTTC. The full variable domain, rest sourced from reference TRBV9 and TRBJ2-7, is DSGVTQTPKHLITATGQRVTLRCSPRSGDLSVYWYQQSLDQGLQFLIQYYNGEERAKGNILERFSAQQFPDLHSELNLSSLELGDSALYFCASSVGVGAGGSYEQYFGPGTRLTVT.

This chain links TRBV6-1 with TRBJ2-7, with 8 bases identical to TRBD1. Trimming cost V 3 bases and J 6 bases; bases outside gene matches: 22. Per germline, CDR1 MNHNS and CDR2 SASEGT. The CDR3 extends over 19 amino acids. The CDR3: CASSDPALYVGQGVGEQYF. In nucleotides, the CDR3 is TGTGCCAGCAGTGATCCTGCCTTGTACGTCGGACAGGGAGTAGGCGAGCAGTACTTC.

This CDR3 reads CASRRLAGLVGRDEQFF. The CDR3, as DNA: TGTGCCAGCAGAAGACTAGCGGGACTTGTTGGGAGGGATGAGCAGTTCTTC. The chain links TRBV7-9 to TRBJ2-1; TRBD2 matches at 11 bases. The germline V gene encodes CDR1 SEHNR and CDR2 FQNEAQ (reference sequence). The V segment lost 6 bases and the J segment 8 bases; nucleotides outside the gene matches: 15. The CDR3 runs to 17 residues.

The genes are TRBV9 and TRBJ2-5; possible D gene TRBD2, 7 bases. V was shortened by 2 bases and J by 4 bases, with 12 bases between the two germline ends. Germline loops: CDR1 SGDLS, CDR2 YYNGEE. There are 14 residues in the CDR3. The CDR3 DNA sequence: TGTGCCAGCAGCGTTGGGGGGGGGCTAGAGACCCAGTACTTC. This gives the protein CASSVGGGLETQYF.

This clone was seen a single time. This chain joins TRBV5-1 and TRBJ2-1, with TRBD2 identical over 7 bases. The CDR3 totals 15 residues. J lost 7 bases, V lost 7 bases, and 14 bases had no gene match. Germline V gene data show CDR1 as SGHRS and CDR2 as YFSETQ. The CDR3 DNA reads TGCGCCAGCCGACCTCTAGCGGTTAGTCGGAATGAGCAGTTCTTC. The encoded protein is CASRPLAVSRNEQFF. Full variable domain (remainder filled in from reference TRBV5-1 and TRBJ2-1): KAGVTQTPRYLIKTRGQQVTLSCSPISGHRSVSWYQQTPGQGLQFLFEYFSETQRNKGNFPGRFSGRQFSNSRSEMNVSTLELGDSALYLCASRPLAVSRNEQFFGPGTRLTVL.

Regarding this clone: Additional DNA sequences in this sample encode the identical CDR3. The V and J genes are TRBV4-3 and TRBJ1-5, with D unclear. The CDR3 extends over 14 amino acids. The germline V and J ends were trimmed by 0 bases and 4 bases, with 7 bases remaining between them. The germline gives CDR1 LGHNA, CDR2 YSLEER. CDR3 bases: TGCGCCAGCAGCCAAGAGGCAGGTAATCAGCCCCAGCATTTT. This gives the protein CASSQEAGNQPQHF.

The V and J genes are TRBV30 and TRBJ2-7; 7 bases align to TRBD2. There are 14 residues in the CDR3. The V and J ends lost 1 base and 7 bases, in that order; junction bases with no gene match: 10. Germline V lookup: CDR1 GTSNPN, CDR2 SVGIG (reference sequence). In DNA, the CDR3 is TGTGCCTGGAGTGCCTGGGAGGGTGCGGGGGAGCAGTACTTC. As protein: CAWSAWEGAGEQYF.

The chain combines TRBV30 with TRBJ1-1; the D is unclear. V dropped 5 bases and J dropped 0 bases, with 10 bases sitting between them. This CDR3 has 13 amino acids. CDR1 GTSNPN and CDR2 SVGIG come from the germline V gene (reference sequence). CDR3 amino acids: CAWGDAMNTEAFF. CDR3 coding DNA: TGTGCCTGGGGAGACGCAATGAACACTGAAGCTTTCTTT.

The J gene is TRBJ1-1, the V gene TRBV19; TRBD1 aligns across 9 bases. After removal of 3 bases from V and 8 bases from J, the junction contained 13 bases not matched to a gene. The CDR3 runs to 16 residues. CDR1 is LNHDA and CDR2 is SQIVND in the germline V gene (reference sequence). The CDR3 reads CASSIFLGQGSPEAFF. The CDR3 DNA follows: TGTGCCAGTAGTATCTTCCTGGGACAGGGCTCACCGGAAGCTTTCTTT.

The V gene is TRBV7-2, the J gene TRBJ2-2, with D perhaps matching TRBD1 (6 bases). There are 18 residues in the CDR3. Germline CDR1 and CDR2: SGHTA and FQGNSA. V lost 3 bases, J lost 0 bases, and 17 bases lay in between. The CDR3 sequence is CASSFSGVGASNTGELFF. CDR3 nucleotides: TGTGCCAGCAGCTTTTCCGGGGTGGGGGCGTCGAACACCGGGGAGCTGTTTTTT.

The chain couples TRBV27 to TRBJ2-1; D not resolved. Trimming stripped 3 bases from V and 10 bases from J, with 10 bases between. The CDR3 is made up of 12 amino acids. Germline V lookup: CDR1 MNHEY, CDR2 SMNVEV (reference sequence). The CDR3 is CASSFNGWEQFF. Here the CDR3 DNA reads TGTGCCAGCAGTTTCAACGGTTGGGAGCAGTTCTTC.